The TCR beta chain under discussion was sequenced for a study of T-cell reconstitution after alpha-beta-depleted transplantation in children. Study findings and constraints: Diversity and T-cell counts at one year after transplant derived mostly from new T cells. The origin of alpha-beta T cells about two months after transplant was reportedly several hundred expanded graft clones.

TCRbeta library preparation incorporated unique molecular identifiers. MiXCR, applied by TCRdb to the PCR reads, yields one record per CDR3 protein. The table records 7,500 to 9,500 distinct CDR3 sequences, about 13% of them present only once. J gave up 2 bases and V 4 bases, and 3 bases lay outside the gene matches. This CDR3 is built from 14 residues. Looked up from germline, CDR1 is SGDLS and CDR2 is YYNGEE. This clonotype occurred many times. What it recognizes is unknown. The chain couples TRBV9 to TRBJ2-7, with 10 nucleotides matching TRBD1. Sample: PBMCs, mostly from graft donor cells, taken 60 days after TCRalphabeta/CD19-depleted stem cell transplant. The clonotype originates from a patient aged 2-10 years who had a stem cell transplant for inherited bone marrow failure, so the T cells may come from the graft donor. This CDR3 reads CASSPTGGAYEQYF. DNA for the CDR3: TGTGCCAGCAGCCCGACAGGGGGCGCCTACGAGCAGTACTTC.